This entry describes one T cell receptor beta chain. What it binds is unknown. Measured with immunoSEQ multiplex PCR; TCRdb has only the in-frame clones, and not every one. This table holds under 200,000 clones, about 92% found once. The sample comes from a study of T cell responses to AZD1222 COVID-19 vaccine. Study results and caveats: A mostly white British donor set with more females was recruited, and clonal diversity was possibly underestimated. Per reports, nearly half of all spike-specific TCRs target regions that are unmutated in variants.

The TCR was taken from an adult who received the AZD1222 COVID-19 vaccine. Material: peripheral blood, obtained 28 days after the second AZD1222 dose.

The DNA for the CDR3 is TGTGCCAGCAGCCTCCAGGGGGCGTACACCGGGGAGCTGTTTTTT. This codes for CASSLQGAYTGELFF. The chain uses TRBV14 and TRBJ2-2; the match to TRBD1 covers 8 bases. V was pared by 4 bases and J by 3 bases, with 4 bases of the junction left unmatched. CDR3 length: 15 residues. CDR1 and CDR2 (germline): SGHDN, FVKESK.